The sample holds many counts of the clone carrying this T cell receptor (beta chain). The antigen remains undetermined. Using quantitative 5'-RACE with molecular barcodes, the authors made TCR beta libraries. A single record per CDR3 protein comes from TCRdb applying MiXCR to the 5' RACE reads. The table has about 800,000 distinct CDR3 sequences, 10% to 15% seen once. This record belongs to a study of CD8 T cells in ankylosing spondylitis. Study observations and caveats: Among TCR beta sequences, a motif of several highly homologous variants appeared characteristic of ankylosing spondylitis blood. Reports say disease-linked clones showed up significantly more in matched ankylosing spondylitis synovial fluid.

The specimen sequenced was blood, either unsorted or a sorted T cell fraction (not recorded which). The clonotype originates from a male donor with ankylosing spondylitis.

The CDR3 nucleotides are TGCAGCGCGGCGGGAGTAGCCTACAATGAGCAGTTCTTC. Translating it yields CSAAGVAYNEQFF. The chain has TRBV29-1 and TRBJ2-1; 7 bases match TRBD2. The CDR3 loop spans 13 amino acids. Germline V lookup: CDR1 SQVTM, CDR2 ANQGSEA. With 7 bases clipped from V and 2 bases from J, the junction kept 5 bases outside the gene matches.